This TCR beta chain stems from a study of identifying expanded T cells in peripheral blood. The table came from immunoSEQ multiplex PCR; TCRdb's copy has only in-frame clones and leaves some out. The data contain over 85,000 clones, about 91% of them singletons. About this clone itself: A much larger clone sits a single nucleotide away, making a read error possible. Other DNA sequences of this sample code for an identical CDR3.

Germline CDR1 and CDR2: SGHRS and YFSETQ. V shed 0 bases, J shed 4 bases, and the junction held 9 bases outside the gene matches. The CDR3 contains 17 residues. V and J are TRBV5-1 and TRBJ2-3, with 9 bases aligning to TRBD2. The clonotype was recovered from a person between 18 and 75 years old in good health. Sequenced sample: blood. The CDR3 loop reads CASSLGAGGPLSDTQYF. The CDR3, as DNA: TGCGCCAGCAGCTTGGGGGCGGGGGGGCCTTTATCAGATACGCAGTATTTT.